This T cell receptor beta chain was profiled in a study of post-analysis software for immune sequencing data. Study at large: Both relapsing-remitting and secondary progressive multiple sclerosis featured among the disease courses, as did progressive-relapsing multiple sclerosis. Study findings and constraints: Under the F measure, samples that were prepared in one batch clustered strongly together. There was significantly lower normalized Chao1 diversity in multiple sclerosis patients than in controls. In patients, five or six TRBV segments were more frequent than in controls, with TRBV5-6, TRBV5-1 and TRBV20-1 among them.

Note on this clonotype: Its target is unknown.

The CDR3 contains 13 residues. Prepared libraries of TCR beta cDNA carried unique molecular identifiers. Around 460,000 cDNA molecules came from around 1 to 9.1 million T cells. In TCRdb, the PCR reads were re-called with MiXCR into one record per CDR3 protein. The sample lists around 500,000 distinct CDR3 sequences; less than 40% were seen once. This sequence was found in a girl under 18 with multiple sclerosis. The chain combines TRBV21-1 with TRBJ2-3; the table gives TRBD2 as D, unverified against the DNA. TRBV21-1 counts as a pseudogene. Specimen: blood. The CDR3 region is CASLKGRADTQYF. The DNA of the CDR3 is TGTGCCAGCCTAAAAGGGAGGGCTGATACGCAGTATTTT.